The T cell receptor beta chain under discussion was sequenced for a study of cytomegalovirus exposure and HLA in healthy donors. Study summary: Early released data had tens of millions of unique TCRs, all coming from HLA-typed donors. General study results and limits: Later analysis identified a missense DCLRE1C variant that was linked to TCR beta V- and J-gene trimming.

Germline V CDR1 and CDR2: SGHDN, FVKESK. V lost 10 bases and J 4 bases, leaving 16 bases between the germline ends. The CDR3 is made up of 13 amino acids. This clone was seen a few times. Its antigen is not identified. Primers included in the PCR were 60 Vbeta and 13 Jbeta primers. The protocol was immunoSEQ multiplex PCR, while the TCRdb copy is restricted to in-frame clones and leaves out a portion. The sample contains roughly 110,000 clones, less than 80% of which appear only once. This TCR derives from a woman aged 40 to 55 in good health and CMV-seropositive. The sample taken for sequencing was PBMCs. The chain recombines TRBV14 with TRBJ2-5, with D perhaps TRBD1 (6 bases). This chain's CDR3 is CATSLDRRETQYF. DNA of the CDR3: TGTGCCACCTCCCTCGACAGGCGAGAGACCCAGTACTTC.